This T cell receptor (beta chain) was recovered during a study of T cells after yellow fever vaccination. Study information: Some fractions had low cell numbers, and these were prepared with SMART-Seq v4 Ultra Low Input. Study outcomes and limitations: The secondary response was weaker but peaked faster, day 5 versus 15. A large majority of primary-vaccination clones showed up again after the booster (about 97% CD4, 75% to 90% CD8).

TCRdb reprocessed the 5' RACE reads via MiXCR and lists one record per CDR3 protein. The repertoire holds 450,000 to 650,000 distinct CDR3 sequences, with around a fifth as singletons. Regarding this clonotype: Its specificity is not known.

The sample consisted of PBMCs, taken roughly 20 days after the first yellow fever vaccination. The source is a young man who received the YFV17D yellow fever vaccine.

The CDR3 loop reads CASSQGDRAFGNTIYF. CDR3 sequence (DNA): TGCGCCAGCAGCCAAGGGGACAGGGCATTTGGAAACACCATATATTTT. The chain couples TRBV4-3 to TRBJ1-3; TRBD1 aligns across 9 bases. The trim removed 1 base at V and 3 bases at J, leaving 4 bases unmatched. There are 16 residues in the CDR3. CDR1 is LGHNA, CDR2 YSLEER, per germline.